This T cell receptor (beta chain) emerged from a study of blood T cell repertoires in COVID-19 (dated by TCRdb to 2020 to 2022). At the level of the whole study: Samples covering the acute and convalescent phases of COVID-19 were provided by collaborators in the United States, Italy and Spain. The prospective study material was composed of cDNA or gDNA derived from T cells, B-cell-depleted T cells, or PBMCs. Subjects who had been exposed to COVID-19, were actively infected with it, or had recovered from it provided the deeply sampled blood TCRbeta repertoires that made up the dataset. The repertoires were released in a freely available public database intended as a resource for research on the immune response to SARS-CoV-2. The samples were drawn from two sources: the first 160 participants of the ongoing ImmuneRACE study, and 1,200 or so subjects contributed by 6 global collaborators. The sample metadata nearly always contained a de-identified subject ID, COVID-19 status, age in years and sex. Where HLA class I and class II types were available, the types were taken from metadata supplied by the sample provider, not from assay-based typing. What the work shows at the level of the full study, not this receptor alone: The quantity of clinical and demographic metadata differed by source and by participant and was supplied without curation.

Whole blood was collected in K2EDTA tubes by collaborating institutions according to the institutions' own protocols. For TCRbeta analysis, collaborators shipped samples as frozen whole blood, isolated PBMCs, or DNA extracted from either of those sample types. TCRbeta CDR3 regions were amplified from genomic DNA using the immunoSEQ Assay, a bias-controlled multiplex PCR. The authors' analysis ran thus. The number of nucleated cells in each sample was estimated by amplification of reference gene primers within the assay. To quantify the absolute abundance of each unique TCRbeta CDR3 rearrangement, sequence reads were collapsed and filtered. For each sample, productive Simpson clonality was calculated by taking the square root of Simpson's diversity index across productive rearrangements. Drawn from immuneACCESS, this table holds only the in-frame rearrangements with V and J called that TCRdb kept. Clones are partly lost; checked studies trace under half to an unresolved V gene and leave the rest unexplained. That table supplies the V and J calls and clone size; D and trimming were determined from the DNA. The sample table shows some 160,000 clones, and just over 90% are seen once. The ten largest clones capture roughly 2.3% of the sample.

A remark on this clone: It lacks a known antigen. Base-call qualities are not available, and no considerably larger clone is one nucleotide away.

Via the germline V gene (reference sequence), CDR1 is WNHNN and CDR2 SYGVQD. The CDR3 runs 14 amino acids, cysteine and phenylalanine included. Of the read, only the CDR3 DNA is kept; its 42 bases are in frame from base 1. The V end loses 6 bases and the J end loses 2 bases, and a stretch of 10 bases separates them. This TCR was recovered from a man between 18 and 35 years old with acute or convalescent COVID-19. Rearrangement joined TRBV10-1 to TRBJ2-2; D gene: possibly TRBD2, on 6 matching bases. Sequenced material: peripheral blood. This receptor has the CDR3 CASRRERNTGELFF. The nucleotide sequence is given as TGCGCCAGCAGACGGGAGAGAAACACCGGGGAGCTGTTTTTT.